This T cell receptor (beta chain) comes out of a study of blood T cell repertoires in COVID-19. Study details: Specimens from acute and convalescent COVID-19 originated in the United States, Italy and Spain. The analysed material was cDNA or gDNA that came from T cells, B-cell-depleted T cells, or PBMCs.

As handled by the study authors: Nucleated cell number was recorded as an estimate derived from reference gene primer amplification. The data were produced by immunoSEQ multiplex PCR, yet TCRdb's version contains in-frame clones alone and is incomplete. V, J and clone size are taken as reported in that table, and D and trimming were inferred from the DNA itself. The sample has 250,000 to 400,000 clones, 70% to 90% seen once; the top ten hold 1.5% to 2%. The CDR3 is made up of 15 amino acids. Trimming took off 2 bases at V and 4 bases at J, with 14 bases between the two ends. Germline CDR1 reads LNHDA; CDR2 reads SQIVND (reference sequence).

The receptor was isolated from a young woman with COVID-19, enrolled during active disease. The chain is built from TRBV19 and TRBJ1-1; a weak D match, TRBD1 (6 bases). Sequencing input: peripheral blood. For the CDR3, the DNA is TGTGCCAGTAGTATACGTCGGGGGGCCGGCACTGAAGCTTTCTTT. This sequence encodes CASSIRRGAGTEAFF.